One T cell receptor (beta chain) is described in this entry. Antigen specificity is unknown. After isolation, RNA underwent reverse transcription to generate cDNA as the sequencing template. TCRdb keeps only in-frame clones here, not all; method: immunoSEQ multiplex PCR. The table records 150,000 or so clones, roughly 52% of them present only once. This record belongs to a study of CD8+ T cells in alopecia areata. Overall study findings and caveats: Both scalp clonality and the expanded CD8+ clones among the top 100 showed a significant decrease with tofacitinib.

The CDR3 extends over 12 amino acids. CDR1 and CDR2 from the germline V gene are SGDLS and YYNGEE. V shed 4 bases and J 8 bases; nucleotides not matched to a gene: 1. The treatment was: oral pan-JAK inhibitor, 5-10 mg twice daily. The chain recombines TRBV9 with TRBJ2-1; 9 positions agree with TRBD1. Specimen: CD8+ T cells sorted from blood, collected at week 4, from a patient treated with tofacitinib. This receptor was obtained from a human donor with alopecia areata. The chain's CDR3 is CASSTGGHEQFF. The CDR3 DNA is TGTGCCAGCAGCACAGGGGGCCATGAGCAGTTCTTC.